This T cell receptor (beta chain) was documented in a study of cytotoxic CD8 clonotypes in ibrutinib-treated CLL. Sequencing used immunoSEQ multiplex PCR; TCRdb keeps in-frame clones, though not all of them. Seen here are about 50,000 clones, more than 55% observed once, and the top ten hold less than 30%. Study-wide results and caveats: Sampling of sustained-remission and progressing patients occurred at differing times.

The CDR3 spans 15 residues. Trimming pared 0 bases from V and 0 bases from J, leaving 9 bases between. CDR1 and CDR2 (germline): SGHRS, YFSETQ. Concerning this clone itself: Its antigen remains unidentified.

Genomic DNA (roughly 2.2 micrograms) was obtained from cryopreserved PBMCs for construction of TCR beta libraries. The receptor's source is a human donor with chronic lymphocytic leukemia. The starting material was PBMCs, obtained after 24 months of ibrutinib treatment. The chain has TRBV5-1 and TRBJ1-1; D gene uncertain. CDR3 DNA: TGCGCCAGCAGCTTGGTTCCACAGATGAACACTGAAGCTTTCTTT. Amino acid sequence: CASSLVPQMNTEAFF.